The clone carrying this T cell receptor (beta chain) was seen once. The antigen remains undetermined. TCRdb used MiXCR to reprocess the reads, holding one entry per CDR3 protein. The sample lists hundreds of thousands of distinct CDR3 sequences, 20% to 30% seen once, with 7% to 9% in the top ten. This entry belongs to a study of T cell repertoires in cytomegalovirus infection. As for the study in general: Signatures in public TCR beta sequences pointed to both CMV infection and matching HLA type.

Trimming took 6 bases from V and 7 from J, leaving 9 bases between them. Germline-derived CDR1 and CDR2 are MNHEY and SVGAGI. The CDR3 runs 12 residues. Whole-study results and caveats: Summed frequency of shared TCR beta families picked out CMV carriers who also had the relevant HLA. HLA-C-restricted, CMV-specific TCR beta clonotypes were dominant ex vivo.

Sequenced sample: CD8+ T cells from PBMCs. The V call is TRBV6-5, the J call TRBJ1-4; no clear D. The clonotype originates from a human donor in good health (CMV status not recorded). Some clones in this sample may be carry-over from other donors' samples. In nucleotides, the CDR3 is TGTGCCAGCAGGGCAGGTTCTGAAAAACTGTTTTTT. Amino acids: CASRAGSEKLFF.